This TCR beta chain was obtained from a study of tumor and adjacent non-tumor tissue in lung cancer (dated by TCRdb to the late 2010s). Study-level background: Patients with adenocarcinoma (about twelve), squamous cell carcinoma (2) and small cell lung cancer (1) were included in the cohort. Bulk TCRbeta repertoires were compared between lung tumor tissue and matched distant non-tumor lung tissue obtained from fewer than 16 lung cancer patients. The roughly 15 enrolled patients, of whom about 10 were men and 5 were women, were aged roughly 31 to 80 years and were diagnosed with TNM stage I to III disease. TCRbeta CDR3 sequencing was performed on about 29 paired specimens, with one tumor sample and one normal lung sample collected per patient. Sequencing generated a total of approximately 130 million productive TCRbeta reads, averaging roughly 4.2 million reads per sample.

Library creation used multiplex PCR. The instrument given in TCRdb is Illumina HiSeq 2500. TCRbeta libraries were constructed through three rounds of nested PCR with primers (Table S4) according to protocols modified from ARM-PCR. PCR products of 200-500 bp were gel-excised and purified with the QIAquick gel extraction kit before sequencing. On the authors' methods: Reads were cleaned using Trimmomatic, were merged into complete CDR3 sequences using FLASH, and were assigned to V(D)J germline segments using MiTCR. VDJtools was used to compute clonal diversity as the inverse Simpson's index. In-frame sequences lacking a premature stop codon were counted as productive reads. The raw public data were reprocessed by TCRdb itself: fastp quality trimming at Q25, MiXCR clonotype calling, in-frame beta chains only. Rows with a matching CDR3 protein are joined into one entry that keeps the most common DNA and genes. The authors' filters were not applied to this entry. The sample table shows under 250,000 distinct CDR3 sequences, and 71% are seen once. The ten largest clones capture 25% of the sample.

The CDR3 is 19 amino acids long, termini counted. Only CDR3 DNA is held: 57 bases, read in frame from base 1. CDR1 and CDR2 are drawn from the germline V gene: MNHEY, SVGEGT. Compared with germline, V lacks 2 bases and J lacks 1 base; bases without a gene match: 12. RNA was extracted from bulk unsorted tissue and checked for quality with a NanoDrop ND-1000 and an Agilent 2100. Donors were newly diagnosed lung cancer patients admitted for thoracic surgery in China between August and November 2014, without prior chemotherapy. The study excluded patients who had received radiotherapy or chemotherapy before or who had another cancer at the same time. Surgical tissue pieces of roughly 1-2.2 cm3 were preserved in RNAlater solution and were kept at -80 degrees C until use. A single count supports this clonotype. Its antigen is unknown. This CDR3 is missing its conserved last phenylalanine or tryptophan, likely due to a read error.

The research as a whole found: TCR diversity (inverse Simpson) was significantly higher in tumor than in normal lung tissue (roughly 430 vs 170, P = 0.0075, Mann-Whitney U test). Neither the sequencing platform nor unique molecular identifiers are mentioned in the methods. With only roughly 14 patients in the cohort, the authors noted that larger samples and more detailed clinical data are needed. The top 100 clones accounted for a significantly larger cumulative portion of the repertoire in normal lung than in tumor tissue. Because peripheral blood was not sequenced, the blood TCRbeta repertoires of the lung cancer patients in the study went unexamined. Significantly higher TCR diversity was found in younger patients, and higher tumor TCR diversity was associated with shorter overall and disease-free survival.

This sequence uses TRBV6-2 or TRBV6-3 and TRBJ2-1, with 9 middle bases fitting TRBD1. Sequencing was carried out using lung tumor tissue. The clonotype was recovered from a man aged 60 to 75 with non-small cell lung cancer. At the DNA level, the sequence is TGTGCCAGCAGTTACCTAACTTGGGGGACAGGGAGTTCCTACAATGAGCAGTTCTTA. Translation gives CASSYLTWGTGSSYNEQFL.